This T cell receptor beta chain is drawn from a study of blood T cells in healthy people across ages. With a J-beta primer mix and a sample-barcoded 5' primer, a second PCR ran about 6 to 11 cycles. TCRdb reprocessed the 5' RACE reads via MiXCR and lists one record per CDR3 protein. The data show fewer than 2,000,000 distinct CDR3 sequences, with 39% seen just once and under 30% held by the top ten. This clonotype was found once. The CDR3 sequence is 11 residues long. The V and J ends lost 2 bases and 10 bases respectively, with 8 bases between them. Sequencing input: blood. This receptor was taken from a human donor in good health. The chain recombines TRBV12-3 or TRBV12-4 with TRBJ1-1; D is uncertain. Here the CDR3 reads CASSLSGLAFF. The CDR3 DNA reads TGTGCCAGCAGTTTAAGCGGGCTAGCTTTCTTT.